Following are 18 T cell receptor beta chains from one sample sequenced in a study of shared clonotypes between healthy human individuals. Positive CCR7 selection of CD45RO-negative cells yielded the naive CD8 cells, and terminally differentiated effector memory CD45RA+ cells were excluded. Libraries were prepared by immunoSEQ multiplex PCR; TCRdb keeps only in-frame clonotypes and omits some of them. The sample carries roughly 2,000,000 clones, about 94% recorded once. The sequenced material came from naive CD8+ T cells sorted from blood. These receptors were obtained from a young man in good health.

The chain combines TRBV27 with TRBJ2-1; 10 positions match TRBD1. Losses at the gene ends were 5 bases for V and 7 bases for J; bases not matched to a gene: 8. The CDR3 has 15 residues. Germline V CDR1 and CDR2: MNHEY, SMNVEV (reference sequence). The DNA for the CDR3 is TGTGCCAGCAGTCCCCTGGGGACAGGGGTGAATGAGCAGTTCTTC. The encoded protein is CASSPLGTGVNEQFF.

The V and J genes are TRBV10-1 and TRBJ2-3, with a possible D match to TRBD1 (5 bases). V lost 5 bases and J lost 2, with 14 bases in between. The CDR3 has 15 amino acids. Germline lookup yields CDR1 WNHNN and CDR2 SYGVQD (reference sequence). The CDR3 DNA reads TGCGCCAGCAGTTTTAGTGGGGCCTTCACAGATACGCAGTATTTT. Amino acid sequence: CASSFSGAFTDTQYF.

The CDR3 DNA follows: TGTGCCAGCAGCCCCCGGGACCTCGGCTACACCTTC. This encodes CASSPRDLGYTF. The rearrangement joins TRBV5-6 to TRBJ1-2, with D tentatively TRBD1 (5 bases). CDR3 length: 12 residues. Germline V gene sequence: CDR1 SGHDT, CDR2 YYEEEE. Trimming stripped 4 bases from V and 8 bases from J, with 12 bases between. The full variable domain, with the rest looked up from reference TRBV5-6 and TRBJ1-2, is DAGVTQSPTHLIKTRGQQVTLRCSPKSGHDTVSWYQQALGQGPQFIFQYYEEEERQRGNFPDRFSGHQFPNYSSELNVNALLLGDSALYLCASSPRDLGYTFGSGTRLTVV.

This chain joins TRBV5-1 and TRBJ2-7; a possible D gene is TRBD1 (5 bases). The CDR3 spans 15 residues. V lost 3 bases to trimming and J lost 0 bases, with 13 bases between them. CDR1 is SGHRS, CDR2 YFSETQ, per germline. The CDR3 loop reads CASSSGQGYSYEQYF. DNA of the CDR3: TGCGCCAGCAGCTCTGGACAAGGTTACTCCTACGAGCAGTACTTC.

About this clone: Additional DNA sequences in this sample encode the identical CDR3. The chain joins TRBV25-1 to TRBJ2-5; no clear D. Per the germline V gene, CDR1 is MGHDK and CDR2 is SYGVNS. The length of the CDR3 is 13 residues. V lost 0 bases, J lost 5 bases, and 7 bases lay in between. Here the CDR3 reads CASSEYLGETQYF. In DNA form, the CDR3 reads TGTGCCAGCAGTGAATATTTGGGGGAGACCCAGTACTTC.

CDR3 nucleotides: TGTGCCAGCAGCATCGGGAACAACTATGGCTACACCTTC. Translating it yields CASSIGNNYGYTF. This rearrangement joins TRBV7-9 to TRBJ1-2, with unresolved D. The CDR3 length is 13 residues. The germline V gene has CDR1 SEHNR and CDR2 FQNEAQ (reference sequence). The V end was cut by 5 bases, the J end by 2 bases, with 9 bases between.

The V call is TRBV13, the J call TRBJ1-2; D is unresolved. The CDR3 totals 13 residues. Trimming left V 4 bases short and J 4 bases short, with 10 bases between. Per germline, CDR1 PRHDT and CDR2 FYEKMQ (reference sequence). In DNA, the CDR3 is TGTGCCAGCAGCTCTGGACGCGCCTATGGCTACACCTTC. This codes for CASSSGRAYGYTF.

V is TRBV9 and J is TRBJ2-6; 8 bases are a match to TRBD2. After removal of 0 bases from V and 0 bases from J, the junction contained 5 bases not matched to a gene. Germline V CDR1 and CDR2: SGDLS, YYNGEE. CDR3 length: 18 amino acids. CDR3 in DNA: TGTGCCAGCAGCGTAGCGACTAGCGTTTTCTCTGGGGCCAACGTCCTGACTTTC. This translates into CASSVATSVFSGANVLTF.

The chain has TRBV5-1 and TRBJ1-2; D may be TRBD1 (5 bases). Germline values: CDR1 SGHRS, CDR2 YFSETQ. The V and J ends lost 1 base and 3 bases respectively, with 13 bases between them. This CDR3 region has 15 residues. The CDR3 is CASSLWQGVDYGYTF. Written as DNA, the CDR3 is TGCGCCAGCAGCTTGTGGCAGGGTGTCGACTATGGCTACACCTTC.

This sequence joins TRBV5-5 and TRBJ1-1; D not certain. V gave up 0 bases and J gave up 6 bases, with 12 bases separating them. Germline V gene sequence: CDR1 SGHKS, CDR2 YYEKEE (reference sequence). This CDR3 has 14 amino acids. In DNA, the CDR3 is TGTGCCAGCAGCTTGGCCAGTTTCCACGCTGAAGCTTTCTTT. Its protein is CASSLASFHAEAFF.

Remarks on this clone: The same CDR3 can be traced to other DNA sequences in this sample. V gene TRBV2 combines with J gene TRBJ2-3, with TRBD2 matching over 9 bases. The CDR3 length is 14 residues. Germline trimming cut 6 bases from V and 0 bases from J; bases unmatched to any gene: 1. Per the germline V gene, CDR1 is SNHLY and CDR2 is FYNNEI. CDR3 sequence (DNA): TGTGCCAGCAGCGGGACTAGCAGCACAGATACGCAGTATTTT. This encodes CASSGTSSTDTQYF.

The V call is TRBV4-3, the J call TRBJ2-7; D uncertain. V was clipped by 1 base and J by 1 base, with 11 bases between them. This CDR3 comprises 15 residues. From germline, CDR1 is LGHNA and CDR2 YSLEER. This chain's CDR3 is CASSQGLTESYEQYF. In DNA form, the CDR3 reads TGCGCCAGCAGCCAAGGATTGACCGAATCCTACGAGCAGTACTTC.

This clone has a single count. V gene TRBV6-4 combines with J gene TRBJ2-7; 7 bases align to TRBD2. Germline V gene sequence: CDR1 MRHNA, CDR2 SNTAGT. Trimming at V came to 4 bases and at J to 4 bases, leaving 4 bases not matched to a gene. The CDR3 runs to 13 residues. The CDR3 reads CASSAGAGYEQYF. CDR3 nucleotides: TGTGCCAGCAGTGCAGGAGCGGGGTACGAGCAGTACTTC.

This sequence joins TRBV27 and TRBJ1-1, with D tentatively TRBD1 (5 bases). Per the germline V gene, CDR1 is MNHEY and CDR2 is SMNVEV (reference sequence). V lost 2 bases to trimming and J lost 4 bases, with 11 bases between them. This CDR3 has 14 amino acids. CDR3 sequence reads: CASSLGGEGTEAFF. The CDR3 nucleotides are TGTGCCAGCAGTTTAGGGGGAGAGGGCACTGAAGCTTTCTTT.

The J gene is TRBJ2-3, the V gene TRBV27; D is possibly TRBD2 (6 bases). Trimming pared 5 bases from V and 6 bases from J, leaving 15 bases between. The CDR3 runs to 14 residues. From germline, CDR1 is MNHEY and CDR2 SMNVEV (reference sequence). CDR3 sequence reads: CASSLGLPVDTQYF. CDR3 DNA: TGTGCCAGCAGTCTGGGACTCCCGGTGGATACGCAGTATTTT.

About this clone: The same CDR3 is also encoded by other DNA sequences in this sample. The CDR3 is CASSLSSYEQYF. CDR3 coding DNA: TGTGCCAGCAGCCTAAGCTCCTACGAGCAGTACTTC. The chain combines TRBV7-9 with TRBJ2-7, with D unresolved. CDR1 and CDR2 (germline): SEHNR, FQNEAQ (reference sequence). Trimming cost V 5 bases and J 0 bases, with 5 bases left between them. The length of the CDR3 is 12 residues.

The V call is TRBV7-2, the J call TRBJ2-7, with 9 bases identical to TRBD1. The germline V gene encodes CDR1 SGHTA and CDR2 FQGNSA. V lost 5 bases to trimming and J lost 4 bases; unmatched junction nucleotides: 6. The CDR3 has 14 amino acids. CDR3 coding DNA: TGTGCCAGCAGCACCGGACAGGGGAGGTACGAGCAGTACTTC. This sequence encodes CASSTGQGRYEQYF.

The chain's CDR3 is CASSPRLGTVNEQFF. In DNA form, the CDR3 reads TGTGCCAGCAGCCCTCGACTAGGGACAGTCAATGAGCAGTTCTTC. The chain combines TRBV11-2 with TRBJ2-1; a weak D match, TRBD1 (7 bases). Germline-derived CDR1 and CDR2 are SGHAT and FQNNGV. This CDR3 is 15 amino acids long. V was clipped by 5 bases and J by 6 bases, with 17 bases between them.